The 3 T cell receptor beta chains presented below share a single source sample, sequenced in a study of CD8 T cells in Susac syndrome. A quantity of about 0.5 to 1 ug RNA underwent reverse transcription using random hexamers. MiXCR, applied by TCRdb to the immunoSEQ multiplex PCR reads, yields one record per CDR3 protein. The sample holds over 80,000 distinct CDR3 sequences, approximately 95% seen once. The specimen was CD8+ T cells from PBMCs. These receptors were collected from a human donor with Susac syndrome.

This rearrangement joins TRBV7-9 to TRBJ1-1, with D maybe TRBD1 (6 bases). The CDR3 length is 15 residues. Germline CDR1 reads SEHNR; CDR2 reads FQNEAQ (reference sequence). Trimming took 3 bases from V and 5 from J, leaving 16 bases between them. CDR3 nucleotide sequence: TGTGCCAGCAGCTTCGGTGGGGGCCTAAGAACTGAAGCTTTCTTT. Its protein product is CASSFGGGLRTEAFF.

This chain connects TRBV6-2 or TRBV6-3 to TRBJ1-5; D is perhaps TRBD1 (6 bases). The CDR3 extends over 14 amino acids. V shed 5 bases and J shed 4 bases, with 12 bases lying between them. Germline V gene data show CDR1 as MNHEY and CDR2 as SVGEGT. Written as DNA, the CDR3 is TGTGCCAGCAGTGAGGACAGCGAAAATCAGCCCCAGCATTTT. Translated: CASSEDSENQPQHF.

The chain is built from TRBV7-9 and TRBJ2-7; D tentatively fits TRBD1 or TRBD2 (5 bases each). The CDR3 is 13 residues long. Trimming shortened V by 4 bases and J by 6 bases, and 13 bases separated the two germline ends. Per the germline V gene, CDR1 is SEHNR and CDR2 is FQNEAQ (reference sequence). As DNA, the CDR3 is TGTGCCAGCAGCTCGAGGGGCACTCTCGAGCAGTACTTC. It codes for CASSSRGTLEQYF.